The rows below give T cell receptor beta chains drawn from one sample of a study of cytomegalovirus exposure and HLA in healthy donors. Sequenced by immunoSEQ multiplex PCR; TCRdb stores in-frame clones only, minus some. This sample's clone table lists about 160,000 clones. Sequencing was done on a sample of PBMCs. All receptors come from a woman aged 55-69 years in good health and CMV-seronegative. Both conserved end residues are part of each CDR3. The order of the fields is V gene, D gene, J gene, CDR3 DNA, CDR3 protein. The D gene is left open where the match is weak.

v_gene: TRBV11-2
d_gene: TRBD2
j_gene: TRBJ2-5
CDR3nt: TGTGCCAGCACCCGGGGAGCGGGGCCGCCTCGCCAAGAGACCCAGTACTTC
CDR3aa: CASTRGAGPPRQETQYF

v_gene: TRBV19
d_gene: -
j_gene: TRBJ2-1
CDR3nt: TGTGCCAGTAGGAGTTCCTACAATGAGCAGTTCTTC
CDR3aa: CASRSSYNEQFF

v_gene: TRBV9
d_gene: -
j_gene: TRBJ2-3
CDR3nt: TGTGCCAGCAGCGGCGCTTTTTCCAGGGCCACAGATACGCAGTATTTT
CDR3aa: CASSGAFSRATDTQYF

v_gene: TRBV7-9
d_gene: -
j_gene: TRBJ1-3
CDR3nt: TGTGCCAGCAGCTCGCAGTTAGGCAGGGCTGGAAACACCATATATTTT
CDR3aa: CASSSQLGRAGNTIYF

v_gene: TRBV5-1
d_gene: TRBD2
j_gene: TRBJ2-5
CDR3nt: TGCGCCAGCAGCTTTTCGCGGGGGCAAGAGACCCAGTACTTC
CDR3aa: CASSFSRGQETQYF

v_gene: TRBV2
d_gene: TRBD1
j_gene: TRBJ2-2
CDR3nt: TGTGCCAGCAGTGAGAGGACAGGGAGCACCGGGGAGCTGTTTTTT
CDR3aa: CASSERTGSTGELFF

v_gene: TRBV28
d_gene: TRBD2
j_gene: TRBJ2-2
CDR3nt: TGTGCCAGCAGTCCCATGACTAGCGGGGATCTCACCGGGGAGCTGTTTTTT
CDR3aa: CASSPMTSGDLTGELFF

v_gene: TRBV10-3
d_gene: -
j_gene: TRBJ1-1
CDR3nt: TGTGCCATCAGTGCGGGGAGGCCACCCAACACTGAAGCTTTCTTT
CDR3aa: CAISAGRPPNTEAFF

v_gene: TRBV18
d_gene: TRBD1
j_gene: TRBJ2-5
CDR3nt: TGTGCCAGCTCACCCGGGACAGGGGGGAATCAAGAGACCCAGTACTTC
CDR3aa: CASSPGTGGNQETQYF

v_gene: TRBV10-3
d_gene: TRBD1
j_gene: TRBJ1-3
CDR3nt: TGTGCCATCAGTGAGCCTAGGACAGGGCCCTCTGGAAACACCATATATTTT
CDR3aa: CAISEPRTGPSGNTIYF

v_gene: TRBV5-8
d_gene: -
j_gene: TRBJ1-1
CDR3nt: TGTGCCAGCCTCTTGAGGGCGGAAGCTTTCTTT
CDR3aa: CASLLRAEAFF

v_gene: TRBV6-6
d_gene: -
j_gene: TRBJ2-4
CDR3nt: TGTGCCAGCAGTTACATCGACAGTAACGGCATTCAGTACTTC
CDR3aa: CASSYIDSNGIQYF

v_gene: TRBV7-2
d_gene: TRBD1
j_gene: TRBJ1-3
CDR3nt: TGTGCCAGCAGACCTGGGCAGGGGGCGTTTGGAAACACCATATATTTT
CDR3aa: CASRPGQGAFGNTIYF

v_gene: TRBV12-5
d_gene: -
j_gene: TRBJ1-5
CDR3nt: TGTGCTAGTGGTCTCAGGGATAATCAGCCCCAGCATTTT
CDR3aa: CASGLRDNQPQHF

v_gene: TRBV10-2
d_gene: -
j_gene: TRBJ1-1
CDR3nt: TGCGCCGTCGGTGAGGGCGACACTGAAGCTTTCTTT
CDR3aa: CAVGEGDTEAFF

v_gene: TRBV6-5
d_gene: -
j_gene: TRBJ2-2
CDR3nt: TGTGCCAGCAGTTACTCAGAGGAGGGCACCGGGGAGCTGTTTTTT
CDR3aa: CASSYSEEGTGELFF

v_gene: TRBV6-5
d_gene: TRBD2
j_gene: TRBJ2-7
CDR3nt: TGTGCCAGCTATCCGGGACTCGGGAGGGACGAGCAGTACTTC
CDR3aa: CASYPGLGRDEQYF

v_gene: TRBV5-4
d_gene: TRBD1
j_gene: TRBJ1-2
CDR3nt: TGTGCCAGCAGCCCCGGGACAGGGAGCGGCTACACCTTC
CDR3aa: CASSPGTGSGYTF

v_gene: TRBV5-1
d_gene: -
j_gene: TRBJ2-2
CDR3nt: TGCGCCAGCAATCAGGGATCGAACACCGGGGAGCTGTTTTTT
CDR3aa: CASNQGSNTGELFF

v_gene: TRBV6-1
d_gene: TRBD1
j_gene: TRBJ1-4
CDR3nt: TGTGCCAGCAGTGCCCGCCAACAGGGGGAAAAACTGTTTTTT
CDR3aa: CASSARQQGEKLFF

v_gene: TRBV6-4
d_gene: TRBD2
j_gene: TRBJ2-1
CDR3nt: TGTGCCAGCTCGGCTAGCGGTTACAATGAGCAGTTCTTC
CDR3aa: CASSASGYNEQFF

v_gene: TRBV19
d_gene: -
j_gene: TRBJ2-7
CDR3nt: TGTGCCAGTAGGGGGCAGGGATCCCACGAGCAGTACTTC
CDR3aa: CASRGQGSHEQYF

v_gene: TRBV4-1
d_gene: TRBD2
j_gene: TRBJ2-7
CDR3nt: TGCGCCAGCAGCCCCGGGACTACCTCCTACGAGCAGTACTTC
CDR3aa: CASSPGTTSYEQYF

v_gene: TRBV2
d_gene: -
j_gene: TRBJ2-7
CDR3nt: TGTGCCAGCAGCTGGGACACCACTACCTACGAGCAGTACTTC
CDR3aa: CASSWDTTTYEQYF

v_gene: TRBV10-1
d_gene: -
j_gene: TRBJ2-1
CDR3nt: TGCGCCAGCAGTGAGAAACTCCGGGACTCCAACAATGAGCAGTTCTTC
CDR3aa: CASSEKLRDSNNEQFF

v_gene: TRBV7-7
d_gene: -
j_gene: TRBJ2-1
CDR3nt: TGTGCCAGCAGCTTAGAGCCGTTCTACAATGAGCAGTTCTTC
CDR3aa: CASSLEPFYNEQFF

v_gene: TRBV6-1
d_gene: TRBD1
j_gene: TRBJ2-7
CDR3nt: TGTGCCAGCGACAGGGGAAAGTACGAGCAGTACTTC
CDR3aa: CASDRGKYEQYF

v_gene: TRBV2
d_gene: -
j_gene: TRBJ1-1
CDR3nt: TGTGCCAGCCTAACGCGGGGATTAATCCGCTCTGAAGCTTTCTTT
CDR3aa: CASLTRGLIRSEAFF

v_gene: TRBV5-4
d_gene: -
j_gene: TRBJ2-2
CDR3nt: TGTGCCAGCAGCTTAACCAGCGCGAACACCGGGGAGCTGTTTTTT
CDR3aa: CASSLTSANTGELFF

v_gene: TRBV7-9
d_gene: TRBD1
j_gene: TRBJ1-2
CDR3nt: TGTGCCAGCAGCTTAGGGGACAGGATAGGGGATGGCTACACCTTC
CDR3aa: CASSLGDRIGDGYTF

v_gene: TRBV18
d_gene: TRBD1
j_gene: TRBJ2-1
CDR3nt: TGTGCCAGCTCACCACGACAGGGATTAGGTGAGCAGTTCTTC
CDR3aa: CASSPRQGLGEQFF

v_gene: TRBV4-1
d_gene: TRBD2
j_gene: TRBJ2-5
CDR3nt: TGCGCCAGCAGCCAAAGGCTAGCGGGGGATAGGGAGACCCAGTACTTC
CDR3aa: CASSQRLAGDRETQYF

v_gene: TRBV14
d_gene: -
j_gene: TRBJ1-1
CDR3nt: TGTGCCAGCAGCCTCCTTCGTGGTATCGGGAACACTGAAGCTTTCTTT
CDR3aa: CASSLLRGIGNTEAFF

v_gene: TRBV18
d_gene: TRBD2
j_gene: TRBJ2-1
CDR3nt: TGTGCCAGCTCACCAAGGACTAGCGGGACCGACAATGAGCAGTTCTTC
CDR3aa: CASSPRTSGTDNEQFF

v_gene: TRBV25-1
d_gene: TRBD1
j_gene: TRBJ1-2
CDR3nt: TGTGCCGGCAGGGGACAGGTTAACTATGGCTACACCTTC
CDR3aa: CAGRGQVNYGYTF

v_gene: TRBV5-4
d_gene: -
j_gene: TRBJ1-1
CDR3nt: TGTGCCAGCAGCTTGGCCATGGGGGGGATAAACACTGAAGCTTTCTTT
CDR3aa: CASSLAMGGINTEAFF

v_gene: TRBV9
d_gene: TRBD2
j_gene: TRBJ2-7
CDR3nt: TGTGCCAGCAGCGTAGTTCCTGGGGGACTAGGGGGGGCGGACGAGCAGTACTTC
CDR3aa: CASSVVPGGLGGADEQYF

v_gene: TRBV19
d_gene: -
j_gene: TRBJ2-7
CDR3nt: TGTGCCACTCTAGACAGGCACTCCTACGAGCAGTACTTC
CDR3aa: CATLDRHSYEQYF

v_gene: TRBV7-9
d_gene: -
j_gene: TRBJ2-1
CDR3nt: TGTGCCAGCAGCTTAGCGGGAGTCTCCTACAATGAGCAGTTCTTC
CDR3aa: CASSLAGVSYNEQFF

v_gene: TRBV30
d_gene: -
j_gene: TRBJ1-5
CDR3nt: TGTGCCTGGAGTGTACCGGGGGTTCAGCCCCAGCATTTT
CDR3aa: CAWSVPGVQPQHF

v_gene: TRBV5-5
d_gene: TRBD2
j_gene: TRBJ2-7
CDR3nt: TGTGCCAGCAGTCCGTCGCCTAGCGGGAGAGGCGAGCAGTACTTC
CDR3aa: CASSPSPSGRGEQYF

v_gene: TRBV6-4
d_gene: TRBD2
j_gene: TRBJ2-7
CDR3nt: TGTGCCAGCAGTGACTCCCGGAGAGTTACTAGCGGGTATGGGTCCTACGAGCAGTACTTC
CDR3aa: CASSDSRRVTSGYGSYEQYF

v_gene: TRBV5-4
d_gene: TRBD2
j_gene: TRBJ2-3
CDR3nt: TGTGCCAGCAGCCCCGACGGCGGGAGGACAGATACGCAGTATTTT
CDR3aa: CASSPDGGRTDTQYF

v_gene: TRBV4-2
d_gene: -
j_gene: TRBJ2-7
CDR3nt: TGTGCCAGCAGCTTCGGGGGTCCCAGCTCCTACGAGCAGTACTTC
CDR3aa: CASSFGGPSSYEQYF

v_gene: TRBV5-5
d_gene: -
j_gene: TRBJ2-3
CDR3nt: TGTGCCAGCAGCTTGGGACTGCCTTCGGGTGCGCAGTATTTT
CDR3aa: CASSLGLPSGAQYF

v_gene: TRBV9
d_gene: -
j_gene: TRBJ2-3
CDR3nt: TGTGCCAGCAGCCCCTATTCCCCTCCAGATACGCAGTATTTT
CDR3aa: CASSPYSPPDTQYF

v_gene: TRBV18
d_gene: -
j_gene: TRBJ1-1
CDR3nt: TGTGCCAGCTCACCAACAGGGAACACTGAAGCTTTCTTT
CDR3aa: CASSPTGNTEAFF